This entry lists 18 T cell receptor beta chains sequenced from one sample in a study of brain metastases from non-small cell lung cancer. The data were produced by immunoSEQ multiplex PCR, yet TCRdb's version contains in-frame clones alone and is incomplete. The sample carries some 1,500 clones, 80% to 90% recorded once. What was sequenced was primary lung tumor tissue. The receptors come from a donor at least 40 years old with non-small cell lung cancer.

The V call is TRBV25-1, the J call TRBJ2-3, with TRBD2 matching over 11 bases. Trimming removed 4 bases from V and 8 bases from J; junction bases left unmatched: 11. This CDR3 has 16 amino acids. Per the germline V gene, CDR1 is MGHDK and CDR2 is SYGVNS. The CDR3 nucleotides are TGTGCCAGCAGTGTCTTGACTAGCGGGGAGGGAGGTACGCAGTATTTT. This sequence encodes CASSVLTSGEGGTQYF. The whole variable domain, filled in from reference TRBV25-1 and TRBJ2-3, reads EADIYQTPRYLVIGTGKKITLECSQTMGHDKMYWYQQDPGMELHLIHYSYGVNSTEKGDLSSESTVSRIRTEHFPLTLESARPSHTSQYLCASSVLTSGEGGTQYFGPGTRLTVL.

The chain recombines TRBV6-5 with TRBJ1-2; D uncertain. The V and J ends lost 0 bases and 5 bases respectively, with 16 bases between them. Looked up from germline, CDR1 is MNHEY and CDR2 is SVGAGI. The CDR3 length is 16 residues. CDR3 nucleotide sequence: TGTGCCAGCAGTTACTCGCGGACCGGATTTGGATATGGCTACACCTTC. It translates to CASSYSRTGFGYGYTF.

The chain employs TRBV19 and TRBJ1-1; D remains ambiguous. The CDR3 loop spans 14 amino acids. V gave up 4 bases and J gave up 0 bases, with 9 bases separating them. Germline loops: CDR1 LNHDA, CDR2 SQIVND (reference sequence). Here the CDR3 reads CASSKGYLNTEAFF. The CDR3 DNA sequence: TGTGCCAGTAGTAAGGGATACCTGAACACTGAAGCTTTCTTT.

The genes are TRBV7-8 and TRBJ1-2; D perhaps matches TRBD1 (6 bases). Germline-derived CDR1 and CDR2 are SGHVS and FQNEAQ. V lost 5 bases to trimming and J lost 4 bases, with 17 bases between them. The CDR3 is 15 amino acids. CDR3 coding DNA: TGTGCCAGCAGCCTCAGGACAGCCTCTGGCTATGGCTACACCTTC. Translating gives CASSLRTASGYGYTF.

The count of this clone is one. The chain has TRBV2 and TRBJ1-1, with D uncertain. V was clipped by 8 bases and J by 1 base, with 11 bases between them. Germline V gene lookup returns CDR1 SNHLY and CDR2 FYNNEI. The CDR3 extends over 13 amino acids. CDR3 protein: CASEGVGNTEAFF. Written as DNA, the CDR3 is TGTGCCAGCGAAGGAGTTGGGAACACTGAAGCTTTCTTT.

This chain joins TRBV4-3 and TRBJ2-7; no clear D gene. In germline, CDR1 is LGHNA, CDR2 YSLEER. Trimming removed 3 bases at V and 0 bases at J, with 12 bases between. The CDR3 is made up of 15 amino acids. Here the CDR3 DNA reads TGCGCCAGCAGCCAGCGCCCCACGCGCTCCTACGAGCAGTACTTC. Translation gives CASSQRPTRSYEQYF.

The chain recombines TRBV4-1 with TRBJ2-1, with D maybe TRBD2 (7 bases). Germline CDR1 reads MGHRA; CDR2 reads YSYEKL. Trimming stripped 3 bases from V and 5 bases from J, with 17 bases between. The CDR3 has 16 residues. CDR3 amino acids: CASSHARGAKDNEQFF. CDR3 nucleotide sequence: TGCGCCAGCAGCCATGCTCGGGGGGCTAAAGACAATGAGCAGTTCTTC.

The rearrangement uses TRBV3-1 (or the pseudogene TRBV3-2) and TRBJ2-7, with TRBD2 matching over 10 bases. Trimming cost V 4 bases and J 4 bases; bases outside gene matches: 10. This CDR3 is built from 16 residues. The V gene's germline CDR1 is LGHDT and CDR2 YNNKEL (reference sequence). CDR3 loop: CASSPGGSGGWYEQYF. In nucleotides, the CDR3 is TGTGCCAGCAGCCCCGGGGGTAGCGGGGGGTGGTACGAGCAGTACTTC.

The DNA of the CDR3 is TGTGCCTGGGCCGGAGTTGCAACTGTCTCTGGAAACACCATATATTTT. Translated, it gives CAWAGVATVSGNTIYF. The chain combines TRBV5-4 with TRBJ1-3; no definite D call. The CDR3 has 16 residues. V was pared by 10 bases and J by 0 bases, with 20 bases between. Germline assignment: CDR1 SGHNT and CDR2 YYREEE (reference sequence).

The chain recombines TRBV5-4 with TRBJ2-5, with a possible D match to TRBD2 (7 bases). Looked up from germline, CDR1 is SGHNT and CDR2 is YYREEE (reference sequence). V was cut by 0 bases and J by 4 bases, with 13 bases left in between. The CDR3 totals 15 residues. CDR3 in DNA: TGTGCCAGCAGCTTGGAGGGGGGGCCCTTAGAGACCCAGTACTTC. This codes for CASSLEGGPLETQYF.

This chain links TRBV7-9 with TRBJ2-2; D is tentatively TRBD1 or TRBD2 (6 bases each). Between the trimmed V and J ends, which lost 2 bases and 0 bases, there was a span of 10 bases. Per the germline V gene, CDR1 is SEHNR and CDR2 is FQNEAQ (reference sequence). The CDR3 totals 16 residues. CDR3 protein: CASSLHGGPNTGELFF. CDR3 bases: TGTGCCAGCAGCTTACATGGGGGGCCGAACACCGGGGAGCTGTTTTTT.

The V call is TRBV24-1, the J call TRBJ2-5; D unclear. V was shortened by 1 base and J by 1 base, with 6 bases between the two germline ends. The CDR3 runs to 14 residues. CDR1 KGHDR and CDR2 SFDVKD come from the germline V gene. The CDR3 loop reads CATSDFLSQETQYF. The CDR3 DNA sequence: TGTGCCACCAGTGATTTCCTCAGCCAAGAGACCCAGTACTTC.

The gene calls are TRBV30 and TRBJ2-2; D gene uncertain. The ends were cut back, 6 bases at V and 5 bases at J, with 10 bases in the middle. The germline V gene encodes CDR1 GTSNPN and CDR2 SVGIG (reference sequence). The CDR3 extends over 12 amino acids. CDR3 bases: TGTGCCTGTCAAGTGAGAACCGGGGAGCTGTTTTTT. Its translation is CACQVRTGELFF. The entire variable domain, with the rest obtained from reference TRBV30 and TRBJ2-2, is as follows: SQTIHQWPATLVQPVGSPLSLECTVEGTSNPNLYWYRQAAGRGLQLLFYSVGIGQISSEVPQNLSASRPQDRQFILSSKKLLLSDSGFYLCACQVRTGELFFGEGSRLTVL.

The chain recombines TRBV5-4 with TRBJ2-7; D is tentatively TRBD1 or TRBD2 (6 bases each). Trimming stripped 1 base from V and 0 bases from J, with 8 bases between. The CDR3 is 14 amino acids. Germline loops: CDR1 SGHNT, CDR2 YYREEE (reference sequence). The CDR3 nucleotides are TGTGCCAGCAGCTTGAGGGGGGCCTCCTACGAGCAGTACTTC. Its translation is CASSLRGASYEQYF.

As concerns this clone: A clone one base away is much larger, so this may be a read error. Other DNA sequences in the sample encode the same CDR3. The rearrangement joins TRBV6-4 to TRBJ2-1, with 9 bases lining up with TRBD1. The CDR3 totals 13 residues. Germline V gene data show CDR1 as MRHNA and CDR2 as SNTAGT. The CDR3 nucleotides are TGTGCCAGCAGTGACTCGGACAGGGGTGAGCAATTCTTC. It translates to CASSDSDRGEQFF.

V gene TRBV30 combines with J gene TRBJ1-5; 9 bases line up with TRBD1. From germline, CDR1 is GTSNPN and CDR2 SVGIG (reference sequence). Trimming removed 1 base from V and 4 bases from J; junction bases left unmatched: 2. The CDR3 loop spans 14 amino acids. CDR3 loop: CAWSGGQGNQPQHF. The DNA for the CDR3 is TGTGCCTGGAGTGGGGGACAGGGAAATCAGCCCCAGCATTTT.

The chain combines TRBV7-2 with TRBJ1-6; no firm D call. V lost 5 bases and J lost 7, with 12 bases in between. The V gene's germline CDR1 is SGHTA and CDR2 FQGNSA. The CDR3 extends over 14 amino acids. CDR3 sequence reads: CASSPKRGNSPLHF. The CDR3 bases are TGTGCCAGCAGCCCAAAACGCGGGAATTCACCCCTCCACTTT.

J is TRBJ2-2 and V is TRBV19; D might be TRBD1 (5 bases). The V gene's germline CDR1 is LNHDA and CDR2 SQIVND (reference sequence). This CDR3 is built from 16 residues. V was shortened by 3 bases and J by 4 bases, with 15 bases between the two germline ends. CDR3 DNA: TGTGCCAGTAGTATTAGGGGCCTAACATTCACCGGGGAGCTGTTTTTT. This gives the protein CASSIRGLTFTGELFF. Full variable domain (outside the CDR3, taken from reference TRBV19 and TRBJ2-2): DGGITQSPKYLFRKEGQNVTLSCEQNLNHDAMYWYRQDPGQGLRLIYYSQIVNDFQKGDIAEGYSVSREKKESFPLTVTSAQKNPTAFYLCASSIRGLTFTGELFFGEGSRLTVL.